The 5 T cell receptor beta chains below were found in one sample sequenced in a study of control samples from healthy donors and cancer patients (dated by TCRdb to 2020 to 2022). The library came from the immunoSEQ multiplex PCR assay. In its TCRdb copy, this immuneACCESS table keeps in-frame sequences only and misses some clones. Where compared with another copy, unresolved V genes explain less than half of these, and the others have no known cause. Within this sample are about 55,000 clones, with 90% to 96% of them counted one time only. In total, the top ten clones hold less than 1.1% of the sample. Sequencing was carried out using blood. Receptors originate from a woman under 30 in good health.

This clone was found once. J is TRBJ2-5 and V is TRBV29-1; 10 positions match TRBD2. Germline V lookup: CDR1 SQVTM, CDR2 ANQGSEA. Unmatched junction bases numbered 7, after V lost 5 bases and J lost 1 base. This CDR3 spans 15 amino acids. CDR3 region: CSVKGVAGGQETQYF. DNA for the CDR3: TGCAGCGTTAAGGGGGTAGCGGGGGGCCAAGAGACCCAGTACTTC.

V and J are TRBV19 and TRBJ1-1; D might be TRBD1 (6 bases). Germline V gives CDR1 LNHDA, CDR2 SQIVND (reference sequence). Trimming pared 3 bases from V and 3 bases from J, leaving 8 bases between. The CDR3 spans 13 residues. The CDR3 sequence is CASSIPGDTEAFF. The CDR3 region has the DNA TGTGCCAGTAGTATTCCAGGGGACACTGAAGCTTTCTTT.

This clone occurred once. The chain carries TRBV30 and TRBJ1-2; D gene uncertain. This CDR3 is built from 13 residues. V was shortened by 3 bases and J by 8 bases, with 16 bases between the two germline ends. Germline CDR1 and CDR2: GTSNPN and SVGIG (reference sequence). The CDR3 nucleotides read TGTGCCTGGAGGGAACGCAACAGAGAGGGCTACACCTTC. It yields the protein CAWRERNREGYTF.

V usage is TRBV9 and J usage is TRBJ1-6; a weak D match, TRBD1 (6 bases). V lost 0 bases, J lost 7 bases, and 17 bases lay in between. CDR1 is SGDLS and CDR2 is YYNGEE in the germline V gene. The CDR3 runs 17 residues. As DNA, the CDR3 is TGTGCCAGCAGCGTAGGAGAGGGACAACGGGGAAATTCACCCCTCCACTTT. This codes for CASSVGEGQRGNSPLHF.

The chain carries TRBV6-4 and TRBJ1-6; D is uncertain. CDR3 length equals 14 residues. Trimming stripped 3 bases from V and 10 bases from J, with 13 bases between. In germline, CDR1 is MRHNA, CDR2 SNTAGT. CDR3 residues: CASSETPTGSPLHF. The CDR3 DNA reads TGTGCCAGCAGTGAAACACCTACCGGGTCACCCCTCCACTTT.